These 23 T cell receptor beta chains were sequenced from one sample in a study of cytomegalovirus exposure and HLA in healthy donors. The method was immunoSEQ multiplex PCR; TCRdb's version includes in-frame clones alone and lacks a portion of them. Of around 300,000 clones in the sample, 86% are singletons; the top ten hold around 1%. The specimen was PBMCs. All receptors derive from a woman under 30 in good health and CMV-seronegative.

V is TRBV5-1 and J is TRBJ2-7, with D perhaps TRBD1 (5 bases). Looked up from germline, CDR1 is SGHRS and CDR2 is YFSETQ. Trimming stripped 4 bases from V and 1 base from J, with 15 bases between. The CDR3 totals 15 residues. The CDR3 DNA sequence: TGCGCCAGCAGCAAAGACAGTACGTCGTCCTACGAGCAGTACTTC. It is translated as CASSKDSTSSYEQYF.

This clone has more than one count but fewer than ten. The chain carries TRBV28 and TRBJ1-2; tentatively, D is TRBD1 (5 bases). Between the trimmed V and J ends, which lost 5 bases and 4 bases, there was a span of 11 bases. Germline CDR1 is MDHEN and CDR2 is SYDVKM. The CDR3 is 13 residues long. CDR3 sequence reads: CASSAGYGYGYTF. In nucleotides, the CDR3 is TGTGCCAGCAGTGCAGGGTACGGCTATGGCTACACCTTC.

CDR3 loop: CASSGKRTARTEAFF. CDR3 in DNA: TGTGCCAGCAGTGGCAAGAGGACAGCACGCACTGAAGCTTTCTTT. V and J are TRBV28 and TRBJ1-1, with TRBD1 as a possible D gene (6 bases). The CDR3 runs 15 residues. Germline V gives CDR1 MDHEN, CDR2 SYDVKM. V was cut by 5 bases and J by 4 bases, with 17 bases left in between.

This chain links TRBV25-1 with TRBJ1-5, with TRBD1 as a possible D gene (5 bases). V lost 11 bases to trimming and J lost 6 bases, with 17 bases between them. Per germline, CDR1 MGHDK and CDR2 SYGVNS. CDR3 size: 13 residues. CDR3 amino acids: CASAPGVGQPQHF. In DNA form, the CDR3 reads TGTGCCTCGGCCCCGGGGGTGGGTCAGCCCCAGCATTTT. Filled out from reference TRBV25-1 and TRBJ1-5, the complete variable domain reads EADIYQTPRYLVIGTGKKITLECSQTMGHDKMYWYQQDPGMELHLIHYSYGVNSTEKGDLSSESTVSRIRTEHFPLTLESARPSHTSQYLCASAPGVGQPQHFGDGTRLSIL.

The CDR3 is CASTMKWHEQFF. As DNA, the CDR3 is TGTGCCAGCACCATGAAATGGCATGAGCAGTTCTTC. This sequence joins TRBV2 and TRBJ2-1; D is uncertain. Germline CDR1 is SNHLY and CDR2 is FYNNEI. V was cut by 7 bases and J by 8 bases, with 12 bases left in between. The CDR3 length is 12 residues. Full variable domain (remainder filled in from reference TRBV2 and TRBJ2-1): EPEVTQTPSHQVTQMGQEVILRCVPISNHLYFYWYRQILGQKVEFLVSFYNNEISEKSEIFDDQFSVERPDGSNFTLKIRSTKLEDSAMYFCASTMKWHEQFFGPGTRLTVL.

This chain connects TRBV5-6 to TRBJ2-7; D might be TRBD2 (5 bases). The germline gives CDR1 SGHDT, CDR2 YYEEEE. Trimming pared 6 bases from V and 0 bases from J, leaving 28 bases between. The CDR3 contains 19 residues. The chain's CDR3 is CASTHFGVLKAESSYEQYF. The CDR3 coding sequence is TGTGCCAGCACCCACTTTGGGGTTCTGAAAGCGGAAAGCTCCTACGAGCAGTACTTC.

This clone occurred once. The gene calls are TRBV19 and TRBJ1-2; a possible D gene is TRBD1 (6 bases). Germline V gene data show CDR1 as LNHDA and CDR2 as SQIVND (reference sequence). The ends were cut back, 0 bases at V and 2 bases at J, with 13 bases in the middle. The CDR3 has 16 residues. In DNA form, the CDR3 reads TGTGCCAGTAGTATAGATACGGCAGGGGCGAACTATGGCTACACCTTC. It yields the protein CASSIDTAGANYGYTF.

The CDR3 sequence: CASSREAATEQYF. Here the CDR3 DNA reads TGTGCCAGCAGCAGAGAGGCTGCTACGGAGCAGTACTTC. This sequence joins TRBV2 and TRBJ2-7; D is unresolved. The length of the CDR3 is 13 residues. CDR1 and CDR2 (germline): SNHLY, FYNNEI. The germline V and J ends were trimmed by 6 bases and 7 bases, with 16 bases remaining between them.

The rearrangement uses TRBV27 and TRBJ1-3, with 9 bases aligning to TRBD1. With V trimmed by 2 bases and J by 3 bases, 5 bases remained unmatched. This CDR3 is built from 16 residues. Germline V gene data show CDR1 as MNHEY and CDR2 as SMNVEV (reference sequence). The CDR3 coding sequence is TGTGCCAGCAGTTTAATAGGACAGGGGATTGGAAACACCATATATTTT. It specifies CASSLIGQGIGNTIYF.

The gene calls are TRBV6-5 and TRBJ2-7, with 7 nucleotides matching TRBD1. V lost 1 base, J lost 2 bases, and 5 bases stayed unmatched. Germline loops: CDR1 MNHEY, CDR2 SVGAGI. The CDR3 extends over 15 amino acids. This chain's CDR3 is CASSYFDRAAYEQYF. DNA for the CDR3: TGTGCCAGCAGTTACTTTGACAGGGCGGCCTACGAGCAGTACTTC.

CDR3 protein: CASSLGGTAYEQYF. CDR3 nucleotide sequence: TGTGCCAGCAGTTTAGGGGGGACAGCCTACGAGCAGTACTTC. The rearrangement links TRBV28 to TRBJ2-7, with D possibly matching TRBD1 (7 bases). Trimming removed 2 bases from V and 2 bases from J, with 10 bases in between. This CDR3 is built from 14 residues. Germline CDR1 and CDR2: MDHEN and SYDVKM. The whole variable domain, remainder taken from reference TRBV28 and TRBJ2-7, is DVKVTQSSRYLVKRTGEKVFLECVQDMDHENMFWYRQDPGLGLRLIYFSYDVKMKEKGDIPEGYSVSREKKERFSLILESASTNQTSMYLCASSLGGTAYEQYFGPGTRLTVT.

This clone was observed a single time. Here the CDR3 DNA reads TGTGCCAGCAGTACCCGGGACAATCAGCCCCAGCATTTT. Amino acids: CASSTRDNQPQHF. The genes are TRBV6-5 and TRBJ1-5, with D unclear. The length of the CDR3 is 13 residues. V was trimmed by 5 bases and J by 3 bases, leaving 8 bases between them. Germline CDR1 is MNHEY and CDR2 is SVGAGI.

The V and J genes are TRBV7-7 and TRBJ1-2; possible D gene TRBD1, 6 bases. This CDR3 region has 15 residues. Germline V gene sequence: CDR1 SSHAT, CDR2 FNYEAQ (reference sequence). V shed 11 bases and J shed 0 bases, with 19 bases lying between them. Here the CDR3 DNA reads TGTGCCGCTACGCCAGGGGCAGACCCTAACTATGGCTACACCTTC. Amino acid sequence: CAATPGADPNYGYTF.

This chain uses TRBV6-6 with TRBJ2-1, with TRBD1 as a possible D gene (6 bases). The length of the CDR3 is 15 residues. Germline V gene lookup returns CDR1 MNHNY and CDR2 SVGAGI (reference sequence). V was shortened by 2 bases and J by 2 bases, with 10 bases between the two germline ends. CDR3 sequence reads: CASSYLQGTYNEQFF. The CDR3 region has the DNA TGTGCCAGCAGTTACCTCCAGGGGACCTACAATGAGCAGTTCTTC.

This chain connects TRBV7-9 to TRBJ2-7, with TRBD2 as a possible D gene (5 bases). V was shortened by 1 base and J by 7 bases, with 17 bases between the two germline ends. The V gene's germline CDR1 is SEHNR and CDR2 FQNEAQ (reference sequence). The CDR3 runs to 15 residues. The CDR3 nucleotides are TGTGCCAGCAGCTTAGGGGAGACATTTCGGGTTGAGCAGTACTTC. This translates into CASSLGETFRVEQYF.

This chain joins TRBV5-4 and TRBJ1-1, with 7 bases fitting TRBD1. The junction had 3 bases not matched to a gene; V was cut back by 4 bases and J by 0 bases. CDR3 length equals 14 residues. Germline V gives CDR1 SGHNT, CDR2 YYREEE (reference sequence). The CDR3 region is CASSRDSLNTEAFF. The CDR3 DNA reads as TGTGCCAGCAGCAGGGACAGCTTGAACACTGAAGCTTTCTTT.

This clone has a single count. The chain joins TRBV27 to TRBJ1-5, with TRBD1 identical over 8 bases. The junction had 9 bases not matched to a gene; V was cut back by 4 bases and J by 4 bases. Germline CDR1 is MNHEY and CDR2 is SMNVEV (reference sequence). This CDR3 spans 16 amino acids. The CDR3 nucleotides read TGTGCCAGCAGTTCGTATACTACAGGGGGGAATCAGCCCCAGCATTTT. The encoded protein is CASSSYTTGGNQPQHF.

This sequence joins TRBV6-5 and TRBJ1-2, with 8 bases identical to TRBD1. The V gene's germline CDR1 is MNHEY and CDR2 SVGAGI. The junction had 7 bases not matched to a gene; V was cut back by 2 bases and J by 8 bases. The CDR3 contains 14 residues. The CDR3 loop reads CASSYGQGAKGYTF. The CDR3 DNA reads TGTGCCAGCAGTTACGGCCAGGGGGCGAAAGGCTACACCTTC.

The chain combines TRBV6-5 with TRBJ1-2; maybe TRBD1 (6 bases). The CDR3 spans 14 residues. Germline CDR1 is MNHEY and CDR2 is SVGAGI. V shed 2 bases and J shed 4 bases, with 11 bases lying between them. CDR3 residues: CASSYGEGGYGYTF. The CDR3 bases are TGTGCCAGCAGTTACGGGGAGGGGGGCTATGGCTACACCTTC.

The chain carries TRBV7-8 and TRBJ1-1, with D tentatively TRBD1 (5 bases). Germline V gene sequence: CDR1 SGHVS, CDR2 FQNEAQ. The CDR3 runs 14 residues. Trimming left V 4 bases short and J 5 bases short, with 14 bases between. CDR3 nucleotides: TGTGCCAGCAGCTCTCCCCAGGGTAAGACTGAAGCTTTCTTT. This gives the protein CASSSPQGKTEAFF.

The chain links TRBV9 to TRBJ2-3; D not resolved. The CDR3 runs to 15 residues. Per the germline V gene, CDR1 is SGDLS and CDR2 is YYNGEE. V was clipped by 0 bases and J by 2 bases, with 10 bases between them. CDR3: CASSVDGSATDTQYF. CDR3 DNA: TGTGCCAGCAGCGTAGACGGGTCGGCCACAGATACGCAGTATTTT.

The chain couples TRBV19 to TRBJ2-7, with D perhaps matching TRBD2 (5 bases). The germline V gene encodes CDR1 LNHDA and CDR2 SQIVND (reference sequence). V lost 3 bases, J lost 2 bases, and 11 bases lay in between. The CDR3 is 14 residues long. CDR3 DNA: TGTGCCAGTAGTATGAGTGAGGGCACCTACGAGCAGTACTTC. It yields the protein CASSMSEGTYEQYF.

The chain recombines TRBV7-9 with TRBJ1-2; D call uncertain. From germline, CDR1 is SEHNR and CDR2 FQNEAQ (reference sequence). Trimming stripped 5 bases from V and 4 bases from J, with 20 bases between. The CDR3 consists of 16 residues. The chain's CDR3 is CASSPRPYDISYGYTF. CDR3 in DNA: TGTGCCAGCAGCCCGAGACCATACGACATCTCCTATGGCTACACCTTC.